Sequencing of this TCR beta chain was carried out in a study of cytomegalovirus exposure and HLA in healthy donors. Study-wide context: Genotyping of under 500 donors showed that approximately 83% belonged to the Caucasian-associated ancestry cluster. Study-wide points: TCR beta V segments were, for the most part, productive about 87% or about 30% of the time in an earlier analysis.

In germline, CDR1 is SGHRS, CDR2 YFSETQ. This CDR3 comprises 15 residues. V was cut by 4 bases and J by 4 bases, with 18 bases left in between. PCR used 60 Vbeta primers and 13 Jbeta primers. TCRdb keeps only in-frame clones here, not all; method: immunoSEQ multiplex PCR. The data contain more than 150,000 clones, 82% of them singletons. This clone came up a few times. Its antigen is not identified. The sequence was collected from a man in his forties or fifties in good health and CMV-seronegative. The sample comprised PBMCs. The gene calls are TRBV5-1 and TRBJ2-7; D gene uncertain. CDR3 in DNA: TGCGCCAGCAGCCAATCCTCAGGCCCTAAGTACGAGCAGTACTTC. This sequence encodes CASSQSSGPKYEQYF.